This T cell receptor (beta chain) was sequenced during a study of Ad26.COV2.S vaccination and SARS-CoV-2 variants. Study-level information: Into the muscle, Ad26.COV2.S was dosed once or twice, 56 days apart.

Documented treatment: about 20 received Ad26.COV2.S at low or high dose, single or two shots; roughly five received placebo; per-sample allocation not given. Repertoires come from day 63 after the first vaccine or placebo injection. An Ad26 vector that expressed Wuhan-strain SARS-CoV-2 spike constituted the vaccine. Produced via immunoSEQ multiplex PCR; TCRdb's table is partial and in-frame only. In the table there are nearly 400,000 clones, approximately 90% of which are singletons. This CDR3 has 16 amino acids. Germline V gene lookup returns CDR1 SEHNR and CDR2 FQNEAQ (reference sequence). V was shortened by 5 bases and J by 0 bases, with 16 bases between the two germline ends. A word on this clone: Its antigen is still unknown.

Whole-study findings and limits: Higher spike-specific TCR breadth was found in vaccine recipients than in placebo recipients. Vaccine recipients and placebo recipients showed similar non-spike TCR breadth.

The TCR originated in a person aged 18-65 years who received the Ad26.COV2.S COVID-19 vaccine or a placebo. Sequenced here: peripheral blood, sampled in a trial of Ad26.COV2.S vaccine versus placebo. The genes are TRBV7-9 and TRBJ1-2, with D uncertain. The CDR3 is CASSRFGLQANYGYTF. The CDR3 bases are TGTGCCAGCAGCCGATTTGGGCTCCAGGCTAACTATGGCTACACCTTC.